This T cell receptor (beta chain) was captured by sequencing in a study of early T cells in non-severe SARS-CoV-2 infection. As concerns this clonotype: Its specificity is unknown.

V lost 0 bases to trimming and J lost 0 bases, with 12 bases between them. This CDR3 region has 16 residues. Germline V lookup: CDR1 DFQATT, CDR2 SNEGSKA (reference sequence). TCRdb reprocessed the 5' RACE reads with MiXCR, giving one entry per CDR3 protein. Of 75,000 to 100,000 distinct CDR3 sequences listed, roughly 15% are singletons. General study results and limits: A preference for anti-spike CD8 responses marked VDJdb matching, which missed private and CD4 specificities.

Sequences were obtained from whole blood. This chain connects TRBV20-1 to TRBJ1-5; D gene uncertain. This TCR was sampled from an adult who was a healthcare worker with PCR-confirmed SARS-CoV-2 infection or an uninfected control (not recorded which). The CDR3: CSARDPGLLSNQPQHF. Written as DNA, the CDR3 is TGCAGTGCTAGAGATCCTGGGCTTCTTAGCAATCAGCCCCAGCATTTT.